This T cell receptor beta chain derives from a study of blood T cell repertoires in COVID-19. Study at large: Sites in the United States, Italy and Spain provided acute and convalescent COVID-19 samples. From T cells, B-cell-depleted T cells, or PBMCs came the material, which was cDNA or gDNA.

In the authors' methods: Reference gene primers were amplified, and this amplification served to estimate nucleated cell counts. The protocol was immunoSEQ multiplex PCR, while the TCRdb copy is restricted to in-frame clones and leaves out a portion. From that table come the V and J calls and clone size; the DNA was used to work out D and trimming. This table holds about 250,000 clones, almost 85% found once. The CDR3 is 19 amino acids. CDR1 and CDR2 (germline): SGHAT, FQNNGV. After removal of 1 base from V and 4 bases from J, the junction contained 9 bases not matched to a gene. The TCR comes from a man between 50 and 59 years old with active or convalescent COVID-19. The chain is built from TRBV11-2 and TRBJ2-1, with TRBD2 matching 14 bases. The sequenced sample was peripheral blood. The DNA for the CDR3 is TGTGCCAGCAGCTTAGCCGGGACTAGCGGGAGTCGGAGGTACAATGAGCAGTTCTTC. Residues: CASSLAGTSGSRRYNEQFF.